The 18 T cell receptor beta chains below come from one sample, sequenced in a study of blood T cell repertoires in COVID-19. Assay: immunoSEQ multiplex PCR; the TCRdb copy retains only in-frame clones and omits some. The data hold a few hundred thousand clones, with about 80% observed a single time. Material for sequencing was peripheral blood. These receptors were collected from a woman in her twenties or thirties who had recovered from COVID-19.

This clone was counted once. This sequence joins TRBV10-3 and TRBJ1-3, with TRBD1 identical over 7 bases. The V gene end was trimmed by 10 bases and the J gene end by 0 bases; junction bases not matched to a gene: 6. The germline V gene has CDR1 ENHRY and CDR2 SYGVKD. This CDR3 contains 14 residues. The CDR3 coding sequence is TGTGCCACGGGACAGACCCTCTCTGGAAACACCATATATTTT. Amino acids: CATGQTLSGNTIYF.

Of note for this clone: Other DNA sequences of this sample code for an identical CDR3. Here the CDR3 reads CASSEQGSSYEQYF. CDR3 bases: TGTGCCAGCAGTGAACAGGGAAGCTCCTACGAGCAGTACTTC. The chain couples TRBV2 to TRBJ2-7; tentative D call: TRBD1 (5 bases). The CDR3 is 14 amino acids. V lost 2 bases and J 0 bases, leaving 8 bases between the germline ends. The V gene's germline CDR1 is SNHLY and CDR2 FYNNEI.

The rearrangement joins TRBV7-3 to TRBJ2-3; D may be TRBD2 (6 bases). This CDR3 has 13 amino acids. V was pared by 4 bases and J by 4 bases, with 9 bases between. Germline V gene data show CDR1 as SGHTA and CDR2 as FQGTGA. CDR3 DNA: TGTGCCAGCAGCTCCGGAGGGCCAGATACGCAGTATTTT. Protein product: CASSSGGPDTQYF.

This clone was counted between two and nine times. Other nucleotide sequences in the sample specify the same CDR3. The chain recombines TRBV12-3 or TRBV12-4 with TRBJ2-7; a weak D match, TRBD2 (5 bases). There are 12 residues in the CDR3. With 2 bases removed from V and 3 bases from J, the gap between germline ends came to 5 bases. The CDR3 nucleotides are TGTGCCAGCAGTTTAACTAGCTACGAGCAGTACTTC. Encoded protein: CASSLTSYEQYF.

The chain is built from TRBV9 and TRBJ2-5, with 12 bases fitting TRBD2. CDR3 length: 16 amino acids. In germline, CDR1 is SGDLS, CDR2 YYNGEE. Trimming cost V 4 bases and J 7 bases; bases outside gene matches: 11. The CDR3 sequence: CASSPHPGTSGLTQYF. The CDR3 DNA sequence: TGTGCCAGCAGCCCCCACCCCGGGACTAGCGGGTTGACCCAGTACTTC. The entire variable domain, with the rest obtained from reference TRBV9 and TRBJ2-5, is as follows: DSGVTQTPKHLITATGQRVTLRCSPRSGDLSVYWYQQSLDQGLQFLIQYYNGEERAKGNILERFSAQQFPDLHSELNLSSLELGDSALYFCASSPHPGTSGLTQYFGPGTRLLVL.

CDR3 residues: CATRIGGSQETQYF. The CDR3 DNA reads TGTGCCACCAGGATAGGAGGGAGCCAAGAGACCCAGTACTTC. The chain carries TRBV15 and TRBJ2-5; maybe TRBD2 (6 bases). CDR1 and CDR2 from the germline V gene are LNHNV and YYDKDF (reference sequence). CDR3 length: 14 residues. Trimming stripped 6 bases from V and 1 base from J, with 12 bases between.

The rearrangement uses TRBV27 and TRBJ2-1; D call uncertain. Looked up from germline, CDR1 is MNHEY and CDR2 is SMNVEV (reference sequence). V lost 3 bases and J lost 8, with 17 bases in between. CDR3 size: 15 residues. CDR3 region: CASSFGGLGTDEQFF. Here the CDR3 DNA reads TGTGCCAGCAGTTTCGGCGGCCTTGGTACGGATGAGCAGTTCTTC.

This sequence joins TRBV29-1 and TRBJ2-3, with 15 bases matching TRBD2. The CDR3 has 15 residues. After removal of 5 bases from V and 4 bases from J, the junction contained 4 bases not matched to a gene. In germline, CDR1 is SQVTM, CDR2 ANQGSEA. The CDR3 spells CSVRGLAGGADTQYF. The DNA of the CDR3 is TGCAGCGTTCGTGGACTAGCGGGAGGGGCAGATACGCAGTATTTT.

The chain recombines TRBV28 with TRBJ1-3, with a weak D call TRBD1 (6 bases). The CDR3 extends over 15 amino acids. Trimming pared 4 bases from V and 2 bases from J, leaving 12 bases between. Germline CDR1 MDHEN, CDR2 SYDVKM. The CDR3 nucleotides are TGTGCCAGCAGTTCTACAGGGTATGCTGGAAACACCATATATTTT. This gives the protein CASSSTGYAGNTIYF.

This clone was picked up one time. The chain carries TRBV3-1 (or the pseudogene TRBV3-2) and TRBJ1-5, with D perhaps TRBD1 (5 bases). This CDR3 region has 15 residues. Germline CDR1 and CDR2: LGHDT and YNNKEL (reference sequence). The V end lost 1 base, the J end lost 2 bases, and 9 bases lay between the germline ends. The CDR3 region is CASSQGQTRNQPQHF. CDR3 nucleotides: TGTGCCAGCAGCCAAGGACAGACACGCAATCAGCCCCAGCATTTT.

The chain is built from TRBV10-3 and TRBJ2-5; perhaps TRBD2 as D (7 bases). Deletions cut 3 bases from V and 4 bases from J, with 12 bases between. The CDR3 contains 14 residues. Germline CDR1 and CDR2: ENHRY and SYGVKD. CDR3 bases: TGTGCCATCAGTGATGGGGGCGGGAGAGAGACCCAGTACTTC. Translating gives CAISDGGGRETQYF.

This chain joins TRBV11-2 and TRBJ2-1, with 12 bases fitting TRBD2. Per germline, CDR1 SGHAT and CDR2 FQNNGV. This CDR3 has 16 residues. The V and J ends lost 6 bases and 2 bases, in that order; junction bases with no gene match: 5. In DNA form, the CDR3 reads TGTGCCAGCAGAGGAGCTAGCGGGAGGGCCTACAATGAGCAGTTCTTC. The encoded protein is CASRGASGRAYNEQFF.

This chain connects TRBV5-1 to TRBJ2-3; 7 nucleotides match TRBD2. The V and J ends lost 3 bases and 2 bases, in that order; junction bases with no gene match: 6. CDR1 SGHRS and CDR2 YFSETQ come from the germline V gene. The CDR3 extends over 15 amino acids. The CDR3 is CASSSGTNPTDTQYF. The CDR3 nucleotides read TGCGCCAGCAGCTCCGGGACTAACCCCACAGATACGCAGTATTTT.

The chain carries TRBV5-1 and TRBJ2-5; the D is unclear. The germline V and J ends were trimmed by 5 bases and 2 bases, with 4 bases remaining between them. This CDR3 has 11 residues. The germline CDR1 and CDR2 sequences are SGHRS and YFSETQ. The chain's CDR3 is CASRLQETQYF. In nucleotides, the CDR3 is TGCGCCAGCAGATTACAAGAGACCCAGTACTTC.

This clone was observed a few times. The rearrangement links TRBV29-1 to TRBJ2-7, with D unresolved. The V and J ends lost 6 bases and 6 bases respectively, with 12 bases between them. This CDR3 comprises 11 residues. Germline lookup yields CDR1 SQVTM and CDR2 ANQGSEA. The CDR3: CSVTGRIEQYF. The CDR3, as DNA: TGCAGCGTGACCGGCAGGATCGAGCAGTACTTC.

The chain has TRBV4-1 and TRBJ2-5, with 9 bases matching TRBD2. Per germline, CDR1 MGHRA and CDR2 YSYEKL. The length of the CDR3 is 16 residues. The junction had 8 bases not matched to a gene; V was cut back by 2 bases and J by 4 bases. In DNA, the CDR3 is TGCGCCAGCAGCCAAAAGGGGGTAGCGGGAGTAGAGACCCAGTACTTC. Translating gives CASSQKGVAGVETQYF.

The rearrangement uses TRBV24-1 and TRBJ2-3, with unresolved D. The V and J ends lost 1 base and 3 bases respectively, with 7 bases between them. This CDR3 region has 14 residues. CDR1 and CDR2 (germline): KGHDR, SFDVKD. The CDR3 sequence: CATSDLLSTDTQYF. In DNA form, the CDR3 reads TGTGCCACCAGTGATTTACTATCGACAGATACGCAGTATTTT.

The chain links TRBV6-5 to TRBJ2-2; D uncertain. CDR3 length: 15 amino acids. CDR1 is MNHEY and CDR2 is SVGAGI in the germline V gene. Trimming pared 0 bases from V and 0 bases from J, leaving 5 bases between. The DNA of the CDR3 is TGTGCCAGCAGTTACTCGACAACGAACACCGGGGAGCTGTTTTTT. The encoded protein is CASSYSTTNTGELFF.